Below, one TCR beta chain is given with its context. Its antigen is as yet unknown. Repertoires were generated with immunoSEQ multiplex PCR, while TCRdb's copy carries only in-frame clones and drops some. The repertoire includes tens of thousands of clones, roughly 82% of them detected once, and 3.1% sits in the top ten. Noted time point: week 5, during vaccination. Doses of 300 ug of mutant IDH1 20-mer peptide were given with topical imiquimod. The data originate from a study of a mutant IDH1 vaccine in newly diagnosed glioma. Study at large: Vaccines were begun 4-6 weeks after radiotherapy alone, or with temozolomide cycles. The treated population exhibited a male proportion of about 62%, a female proportion of about 38%, and a mean age of approximately 41 years. Receipt of radiotherapy, temozolomide, or both preceded the study, and most received both. Findings of the study overall: Pseudoprogression apparently tracked independently of changes in top peripheral T cell clonotypes.

The CDR3 sequence is 11 residues long. V shed 5 bases and J shed 15 bases, with 14 bases lying between them. CDR1 SGHAT and CDR2 FQDESV come from the germline V gene (reference sequence). Sequencing used PBMCs, obtained from a glioma patient whose treatment included an IDH1 peptide vaccine. The rearrangement links TRBV11-1 to TRBJ2-1; maybe TRBD2 (7 bases). This TCR derives from a woman in her late teens or twenties with glioma. Some clones in this sample may be carry-over from other donors' samples. The CDR3 DNA reads TGTGCCAGCAGCCCGGGGAGGGGGGTGTTCTTC. Translation gives CASSPGRGVFF.